A selection of T cell receptor beta chains follows, all from one sample in a study of cytomegalovirus exposure and HLA in healthy donors. Clones were read by immunoSEQ multiplex PCR, and TCRdb kept only the in-frame ones, dropping some. The sample has over 200,000 clones, almost 85% seen once. Sequenced material: PBMCs. The receptors were gathered from a woman in her forties in good health and CMV-seronegative. The CDR3 runs from the conserved cysteine through the conserved F or W. Fields, in order: J gene, V gene, D gene, clone size, CDR3 DNA, CDR3 protein. A D gene is named only where the DNA matches it firmly. Clone size is stated in some rows and not others, as once, few, many or a class when expanded.

TRBJ2-7,TRBV18,TRBD1,once,TGTGCCAGCTCACAGACAGGGGCATCCTACGAGCAGTACTTC,CASSQTGASYEQYF
TRBJ1-1,TRBV7-6,TRBD1,.,TGTGCCAGCAGCTCGACAGGGGTGAACACTGAAGCTTTCTTT,CASSSTGVNTEAFF
TRBJ1-2,TRBV6-5,TRBD1,.,TGTGCCAGCAGTTTTAGGGGGCGCGGACGGCATGGCTACACCTTC,CASSFRGRGRHGYTF
TRBJ2-7,TRBV5-8,.,.,TGTGCCAGCAGGTTGAGCTTTGGCCGTATCAGTAGCAGGGGCTACGAGCAGTACTTC,CASRLSFGRISSRGYEQYF
TRBJ2-7,TRBV11-2,.,.,TGTGCCAGCAGCTTAGGAACGGGCTACGAGCAGTACTTC,CASSLGTGYEQYF
TRBJ2-2,TRBV28,.,.,TGTGCCAGCAGTTGGGGGGTCAACACCGGGGAGCTGTTTTTT,CASSWGVNTGELFF
TRBJ2-5,TRBV29-1,.,.,TGCAGCGTCACCAAGACAGGTCAAGAGACCCAGTACTTC,CSVTKTGQETQYF
TRBJ2-7,TRBV5-1,.,.,TGCGCCAGCAGTCTGGGGGAGGTCACACGCCTTGGGACAGCCGGCACCTACTACGAGCAGTACTTC,CASSLGEVTRLGTAGTYYEQYF
TRBJ2-7,TRBV5-1,TRBD1,.,TGCGCCAGCAGCATTACCGGGACAGACGCCTCCTACGAGCAGTACTTC,CASSITGTDASYEQYF
TRBJ1-6,TRBV5-1,.,.,TGCGCCAGCAGCTTGGGACACAACAATTCACCCCTCCACTTT,CASSLGHNNSPLHF
TRBJ1-5,TRBV28,TRBD1,.,TGTGCCAGCAGTCGAAAGACAGGGACTAATCAGCCCCAGCATTTT,CASSRKTGTNQPQHF
TRBJ2-3,TRBV7-6,.,.,TGTGCCAGCAGCTTAGTTAAGGGAGAAGATACGCAGTATTTT,CASSLVKGEDTQYF
TRBJ1-1,TRBV19,.,.,TGTGCCAGTAGTACCTATATGACCGGAGCTGAAGCTTTCTTT,CASSTYMTGAEAFF
TRBJ2-7,TRBV29-1,.,.,TGCAGCGTTCAAGGCGAGCGCGGCTACGAGCAGTACTTC,CSVQGERGYEQYF
TRBJ1-2,TRBV7-9,.,.,TGTGCCAGCAGCTTAGGTCAGGGCGAATACACCTTC,CASSLGQGEYTF
TRBJ1-4,TRBV6-5,TRBD1,.,TGTGCCAGCAGGCTTGCCGGGACAGGGAAGGAAAAACTGTTTTTT,CASRLAGTGKEKLFF
TRBJ1-4,TRBV2,TRBD1,once,TGTGCCAGCAGTTGGACCCGGACAGGGGTAAACGAAAAACTGTTTTTT,CASSWTRTGVNEKLFF
TRBJ2-3,TRBV7-9,.,.,TGTGCCAGCAGCTTAGCGGAGTCTTTCGGGGATACGCAGTATTTT,CASSLAESFGDTQYF
TRBJ2-7,TRBV5-8,.,.,TGTGCCAGCAGCTTTCAGGGTACTGACTCCTACGAGCAGTACTTC,CASSFQGTDSYEQYF
TRBJ1-5,TRBV30,.,.,TGTGCCTGGAGTGTGACAGGAGTTCACCAGCCCCAGCATTTT,CAWSVTGVHQPQHF
TRBJ1-4,TRBV18,.,.,TGTGCCAGCTCACCACCGAGGGGACACGATGATGAAAAACTGTTTTTT,CASSPPRGHDDEKLFF
TRBJ1-1,TRBV6-1,.,.,TGTGCCAGCAGGAGAAAAGGGAGCACTGAAGCTTTCTTT,CASRRKGSTEAFF
TRBJ1-1,TRBV15,TRBD1,.,TGTGCCACCAGCAGTGACGCAGGGGGCCGGTACACTGAAGCTTTCTTT,CATSSDAGGRYTEAFF
TRBJ2-1,TRBV4-2,.,.,TGTGCCAGCAGCCAAGAGTCTACTAGCTATTCCCACAATGAGCAGTTCTTC,CASSQESTSYSHNEQFF
TRBJ1-6,TRBV15,.,.,TGTGCCACCAGCAGAGTGCAGGGAAGCAATTCACCCCTCCACTTT,CATSRVQGSNSPLHF
TRBJ2-3,TRBV6-5,.,once,TGTGCCAGCAGGACGACTAGGATCGGTGAGGTGCAGTATTTT,CASRTTRIGEVQYF
TRBJ1-2,TRBV11-3,TRBD1,.,TGTGCCAGCAGCAACAGGGGGGACTATGGCTACACCTTC,CASSNRGDYGYTF
TRBJ1-2,TRBV11-2,.,.,TGTGCCAGCAGCACAGCTAACTATGGCTACACCTTC,CASSTANYGYTF
TRBJ2-5,TRBV7-2,TRBD1,once,TGTGCCAGCAGCTGGGACAGGGGGCTGGAGACCCAGTACTTC,CASSWDRGLETQYF
TRBJ1-1,TRBV5-8,TRBD1,.,TGTGCCAGCAGCTTTCAGGGGGCACGTGAAGCTTTCTTT,CASSFQGAREAFF
TRBJ1-5,TRBV28,.,.,TGTGCCAGCAGTCGAGGACGGGCCCCGGGACAGCCCCAGCATTTT,CASSRGRAPGQPQHF
TRBJ2-1,TRBV7-9,TRBD1,.,TGTGCCAGCAGCTTTGGGACAGGGAGCTCCTACAATGAGCAGTTCTTC,CASSFGTGSSYNEQFF
TRBJ1-5,TRBV28,TRBD1,.,TGTGCCAGCAGTTTGACAGGGGGCAATCAGCCCCAGCATTTT,CASSLTGGNQPQHF
TRBJ2-7,TRBV11-3,.,.,TGTGCCAGCAGCTTAGTTGGGGGGAGCGAGCAGTACTTC,CASSLVGGSEQYF
TRBJ1-2,TRBV30,TRBD1,.,TGTGCCTGGAGGGGTCAGGGGGCCTTATCCTATGGCTACACCTTC,CAWRGQGALSYGYTF
TRBJ2-7,TRBV6-5,.,.,TGTGCCAGCGGGAAACAGGGACCCTCCTACGAGCAGTACTTC,CASGKQGPSYEQYF
TRBJ1-4,TRBV19,TRBD1,once,TGTGCCAGTAGCACCCGACAGGGATTTAATGAAAAACTGTTTTTT,CASSTRQGFNEKLFF
TRBJ1-1,TRBV13,TRBD1,few,TGTGCCAGCAGCTTAAAACCGGGACAGGGGGAACCTGAAGCTTTCTTT,CASSLKPGQGEPEAFF
TRBJ2-3,TRBV7-8,TRBD2,.,TGTGCCAGCAGCTCGATAGGGACTAGCGGAGGCACAGATACGCAGTATTTT,CASSSIGTSGGTDTQYF
TRBJ2-2,TRBV7-9,.,.,TGTGCCAGCAGCCACGGGACTCCGAACACCGGGGAGCTGTTTTTT,CASSHGTPNTGELFF
TRBJ1-1,TRBV4-2,.,.,TGTGCCAGCAGCCAAGCTTTGGAAGCTTTCTTT,CASSQALEAFF
TRBJ2-7,TRBV7-9,TRBD1,.,TGTGCCAGCAGCTTGAGACAGGGGTACGAGCAGTACTTC,CASSLRQGYEQYF
TRBJ2-1,TRBV15,TRBD1,few,TGTGCCACCAGCAGAGATCTGGGACAGGGAGAGCAGTTCTTC,CATSRDLGQGEQFF
TRBJ1-2,TRBV27,.,.,TGTGCCAGCAGTTTATCGTGGCGGACTAACTATGGCTACACCTTC,CASSLSWRTNYGYTF
TRBJ2-4,TRBV15,TRBD2,.,TGTGCCACCAGCAGAGATCTGGGGGGGTTAAACATTCAGTACTTC,CATSRDLGGLNIQYF
TRBJ1-1,TRBV2,.,.,TGTGCCAGCAGTGAGTCCCGGGAACAAGGTGCTACTGAAGCTTTCTTT,CASSESREQGATEAFF
TRBJ2-3,TRBV19,TRBD1,.,TGTGCCAGTGAGGACAGGGGGCGAGCAGATACGCAGTATTTT,CASEDRGRADTQYF
TRBJ2-5,TRBV5-4,.,few,TGTGCCAGCAGCTTTCGCAGGGGCCAAGAGACCCAGTACTTC,CASSFRRGQETQYF
TRBJ1-4,TRBV11-2,.,.,TGTGCCAGCAGCCCCCTGCGGGGAGGCAATGAAAAACTGTTTTTT,CASSPLRGGNEKLFF
TRBJ2-7,TRBV11-2,.,.,TGTGCCAGCAGCTTAGGGCCCGCCTACGAGCAGTACTTC,CASSLGPAYEQYF
TRBJ1-2,TRBV7-9,TRBD1,few,TGTGCCAGCAGCCACAAAACTGGGACAGTAAACCTAAAGAACTATGGCTACACCTTC,CASSHKTGTVNLKNYGYTF
TRBJ1-6,TRBV19,TRBD1,.,TGTGCCAGTAGTACGACAGGGACAGGCCCCCTCCACTTT,CASSTTGTGPLHF
TRBJ1-4,TRBV5-4,.,few,TGTGCCAGCAGCTTGGGTCCTCAGGAAAAACTGTTTTTT,CASSLGPQEKLFF
TRBJ2-1,TRBV5-4,.,.,TGTGCCAGCAGCTCTAAGGGAGCCTACAATGAGCAGTTCTTC,CASSSKGAYNEQFF